These 18 T cell receptor beta chains were sequenced from one sample in a study of T cells in Graves' hyperthyroidism and ophthalmopathy. Amplification of TCR beta CDR3 regions was performed using RNA transcripts as template. The study used the HTBI primer set for a first-round RT-PCR of the TCR CDR3. TCRdb ran MiXCR on the multiplex PCR reads and lists one entry per CDR3 protein. The data contain hundreds of thousands of distinct CDR3 sequences, around 15% of them seen just once; the ten biggest clones take up around 19%. The source material was blood. These receptors all stem from a young woman with Graves' hyperthyroidism.

V usage is TRBV12-3 or TRBV12-4 and J usage is TRBJ2-1, with 8 bases identical to TRBD2. The CDR3 totals 13 residues. The V segment lost 7 bases and the J segment 3 bases; nucleotides outside the gene matches: 2. The CDR3 reads CASTGGFYNEQFF. Here the CDR3 DNA reads TGTGCCAGCACGGGGGGGTTCTACAATGAGCAGTTCTTC.

This clonotype was counted between two and nine times. The chain is built from TRBV20-1 and TRBJ2-2; 7 nucleotides match TRBD2. CDR3 length equals 15 residues. From germline, CDR1 is DFQATT and CDR2 SNEGSKA (reference sequence). V dropped 0 bases and J dropped 3; count of bases not matched to a gene: 4. CDR3 sequence: CSARELLADTGELFF. The CDR3 nucleotides read TGCAGTGCTAGAGAGTTGCTAGCGGACACCGGGGAGCTGTTTTTT.

This clonotype has a count of ten or more. The chain has TRBV5-1 and TRBJ1-5, with unresolved D. CDR1 and CDR2 (germline): SGHRS, YFSETQ. This CDR3 has 13 amino acids. Deletions cut 0 bases from V and 7 bases from J, with 8 bases between. For the CDR3, the DNA is TGCGCCAGCAGCTTGGCCTACGGACAGCCCCAGCATTTT. Amino acid sequence: CASSLAYGQPQHF.

Ten or more counts support this clonotype. The V and J genes are TRBV7-9 and TRBJ1-6, with TRBD1 as a possible D gene (6 bases). Germline V CDR1 and CDR2: SEHNR, FQNEAQ (reference sequence). Trimming stripped 10 bases from V and 7 bases from J, with 11 bases between. The CDR3 has 12 amino acids. CDR3 DNA sequence: TGTGCCACGGAGGGGGGGAATTCACCCCTCCACTTT. The encoded protein is CATEGGNSPLHF.

Many counts were recorded for this clonotype. This chain connects TRBV9 to TRBJ1-1; a weak D match, TRBD1 (6 bases). The CDR3 runs 14 residues. V was trimmed by 3 bases and J by 2 bases, leaving 11 bases between them. Germline CDR1 reads SGDLS; CDR2 reads YYNGEE. The DNA of the CDR3 is TGTGCCAGCAGCGGAAGGACAGACAACACTGAAGCTTTCTTT. Amino acids: CASSGRTDNTEAFF. Full variable domain (missing parts from reference TRBV9 and TRBJ1-1): DSGVTQTPKHLITATGQRVTLRCSPRSGDLSVYWYQQSLDQGLQFLIQYYNGEERAKGNILERFSAQQFPDLHSELNLSSLELGDSALYFCASSGRTDNTEAFFGQGTRLTVV.

This clonotype has at least ten counts. This sequence joins TRBV24-1 and TRBJ2-5, with 8 nucleotides matching TRBD2. Germline V gene data show CDR1 as KGHDR and CDR2 as SFDVKD. V was clipped by 1 base and J by 4 bases; unmatched bases: 4. The length of the CDR3 is 15 residues. The chain's CDR3 is CATSDLRGGPETQYF. For the CDR3, the DNA is TGTGCCACCAGTGATTTACGCGGGGGGCCAGAGACCCAGTACTTC.

This sequence joins TRBV20-1 and TRBJ2-7; D is ambiguous. The CDR3 is 13 residues long. CDR1 and CDR2 from the germline V gene are DFQATT and SNEGSKA (reference sequence). V was cut by 3 bases and J by 2 bases, with 11 bases left in between. CDR3 amino acids: CSASDILAYEQYF. The CDR3 coding sequence is TGCAGTGCTAGTGATATTTTGGCCTACGAGCAGTACTTC.

The chain has TRBV19 and TRBJ2-2; 12 bases map to TRBD2. Trimming removed 3 bases from V and 0 bases from J; junction bases left unmatched: 11. Germline assignment: CDR1 LNHDA and CDR2 SQIVND (reference sequence). The CDR3 is made up of 20 amino acids. The CDR3 is CASSIRTSGRLLSNTGELFF. The CDR3 nucleotides read TGTGCCAGTAGTATTCGTACTAGCGGGAGGCTATTGTCGAACACCGGGGAGCTGTTTTTT.

This clonotype was detected ten times or more. The chain combines TRBV20-1 with TRBJ2-3; possible D gene TRBD2, 6 bases. CDR1 and CDR2 (germline): DFQATT, SNEGSKA (reference sequence). This CDR3 region has 15 residues. The germline V and J ends were trimmed by 0 bases and 2 bases, with 12 bases remaining between them. CDR3 sequence: CSARDGGTSTDTQYF. Written as DNA, the CDR3 is TGCAGTGCTAGAGATGGGGGGACCTCCACAGATACGCAGTATTTT.

The sample holds many counts of this clonotype. This chain joins TRBV3-1 and TRBJ1-2; TRBD1 is a possible D gene (5 bases). This CDR3 contains 15 residues. V was shortened by 4 bases and J by 8 bases, with 20 bases between the two germline ends. The germline CDR1 and CDR2 sequences are LGHDT and YNNKEL (reference sequence). The CDR3: CASSLGRQPSWGYTF. The CDR3 DNA sequence: TGTGCCAGCAGCCTCGGTAGACAGCCCTCCTGGGGCTACACCTTC.

This clonotype has just a few counts. This chain uses TRBV29-1 with TRBJ2-1; the match to TRBD1 covers 9 bases. Germline loops: CDR1 SQVTM, CDR2 ANQGSEA. This CDR3 has 14 amino acids. V lost 7 bases and J lost 5; bases outside the gene matches: 9. This chain's CDR3 is CSGLRDREDNEQFF. CDR3 sequence (DNA): TGCAGCGGCCTCCGGGACAGGGAGGACAATGAGCAGTTCTTC.

The rearrangement uses TRBV24-1 and TRBJ2-5; D gene unclear. V was shortened by 6 bases and J by 5 bases, with 9 bases between the two germline ends. The CDR3 spans 12 residues. Germline V gives CDR1 KGHDR, CDR2 SFDVKD. CDR3 protein: CATSSGWETQYF. CDR3 nucleotides: TGTGCCACCAGTTCTGGATGGGAGACCCAGTACTTC.

This clonotype has a handful of counts. CDR3 loop: CASSFGQGPYEQYF. In nucleotides, the CDR3 is TGTGCCAGCAGTTTCGGCCAGGGCCCCTACGAGCAGTACTTC. V gene TRBV27 combines with J gene TRBJ2-7, with D possibly being TRBD1 (5 bases). CDR3 length: 14 amino acids. Germline V gives CDR1 MNHEY, CDR2 SMNVEV (reference sequence). V lost 3 bases, J lost 2 bases, and 11 bases lay in between.

This clonotype was counted at least ten times. This rearrangement joins TRBV7-2 to TRBJ1-6; maybe TRBD1 (6 bases). The ends were cut back, 3 bases at V and 10 bases at J, with 19 bases in the middle. CDR3 length: 16 amino acids. CDR1 is SGHTA and CDR2 is FQGNSA in the germline V gene. CDR3 residues: CASSFSGGGADSPLHF. CDR3 DNA: TGTGCCAGCAGCTTCTCGGGCGGGGGCGCAGACTCACCCCTCCACTTT.

This clonotype was seen at least ten times. V is TRBV20-1 and J is TRBJ2-5; the D gene is possibly TRBD1 (6 bases). V was trimmed by 0 bases and J by 5 bases, leaving 16 bases between them. The germline V gene has CDR1 DFQATT and CDR2 SNEGSKA (reference sequence). This CDR3 is 15 amino acids long. CDR3 coding DNA: TGCAGTGCTAGAGATCCCCGGGTGCAGGGGGAGACCCAGTACTTC. Translated, it gives CSARDPRVQGETQYF.

This clonotype was found many times. The rearrangement links TRBV12-3 or TRBV12-4 to TRBJ2-1, with no clear D. The V end was cut by 5 bases, the J end by 7 bases, with 18 bases between. The CDR3 consists of 15 residues. CDR3 protein: CASSPRAPTMNEQFF. CDR3 in DNA: TGTGCCAGCAGTCCACGGGCCCCAACAATGAATGAGCAGTTCTTC.

This clonotype was observed a few times. The V and J genes are TRBV12-3 or TRBV12-4 and TRBJ2-1; either TRBD1 or TRBD2 may supply D (6 bases each). V lost 7 bases and J lost 2, with 18 bases in between. This CDR3 region has 16 residues. CDR3 region: CASMSPGALPYNEQFF. In nucleotides, the CDR3 is TGTGCCAGCATGTCCCCGGGGGCCTTACCCTACAATGAGCAGTTCTTC.

This sequence joins TRBV11-2 and TRBJ2-3; D unresolved. Germline V gene data show CDR1 as SGHAT and CDR2 as FQNNGV. The CDR3 loop spans 15 amino acids. V was cut by 0 bases and J by 0 bases, with 7 bases left in between. This CDR3 is CASSLEGYSTDTQYF. CDR3 sequence (DNA): TGTGCCAGCAGCTTAGAGGGATATAGCACAGATACGCAGTATTTT.